The 20 T cell receptor beta chains below come from one sample, sequenced in a study of T cells expressing NK-cell markers. TCRdb reanalyzed the 5' RACE reads and collapses them to one entry per CDR3 protein, without DNA. In all, the sample yields about 460,000 distinct CDR3 sequences. The sequencing input was blood T cells: a sorted CD56 or NKG2C T cell subset, CD4+ or CD8+ T cells, or bulk PBMC T cells (not recorded which). The receptors shown here come from a woman aged 45 to 65 in good health.

The rearrangement links TRBV7-2 to TRBJ1-3. The CDR3 sequence is 17 residues long. The germline CDR1 and CDR2 sequences are SGHTA and FQGNSA. This CDR3 reads CASSALSTPSSGNTIYF.

The J gene is TRBJ2-1, the V gene TRBV7-8; without DNA, the TCRdb call of TRBD2 cannot be checked. This CDR3 is 14 amino acids long. Germline-derived CDR1 and CDR2 are SGHVS and FQNEAQ. The CDR3: CASSWRLATTVEFF.

The V gene is TRBV12-3 or TRBV12-4, the J gene TRBJ2-1; TCRdb picks TRBD2, but there is no DNA to check that call. CDR3 length: 14 residues. The CDR3: CASSSQRISNEQFF.

V and J are TRBV29-1 and TRBJ2-1; TCRdb's D call, TRBD2, is unchecked because there is no DNA. CDR1 SQVTM and CDR2 ANQGSEA come from the germline V gene. The length of the CDR3 is 15 residues. CDR3 sequence reads: CSVEGLSSSYNEQFF.

The CDR3 here is CASTSGAMNTEAFF. V and J are TRBV12-3 or TRBV12-4 and TRBJ1-1; TCRdb proposes TRBD1, but this gene call is untestable without DNA. The length of the CDR3 is 14 residues.

V usage is TRBV5-1 and J usage is TRBJ2-7; TCRdb proposes TRBD2, but this gene call is untestable without DNA. The V gene's germline CDR1 is SGHRS and CDR2 YFSETQ. The CDR3 totals 15 residues. Here the CDR3 reads CASSLKREGPHEQYF.

J is TRBJ1-5 and V is TRBV27; TCRdb names TRBD1, which stays unverified in the absence of DNA. The CDR3 is 15 residues long. Germline V gene sequence: CDR1 MNHEY, CDR2 SMNVEV (reference sequence). CDR3: CASRYTGVSNQPQHF.

The rearrangement uses TRBV7-8 and TRBJ2-1; TCRdb indicates TRBD1, and absent DNA this call remains unverified. CDR3 size: 14 residues. Germline V gene data show CDR1 as SGHVS and CDR2 as FQNEAQ. The CDR3 sequence is CASTQSRGRNEQFF.

The V call is TRBV5-1, the J call TRBJ2-5; TCRdb reports TRBD2, a call that lacks DNA to check it against. This CDR3 is built from 20 residues. Germline lookup yields CDR1 SGHRS and CDR2 YFSETQ. The CDR3 loop is CASSAFSRGQLAKEQETQYF.

This rearrangement joins TRBV24-1 to TRBJ2-3; TCRdb's D call, TRBD2, is unchecked because there is no DNA. CDR3 length: 16 residues. CDR1 is KGHDR and CDR2 is SFDVKD in the germline V gene. This CDR3 is CATSDLSGPSTDTQYF.

The chain combines TRBV12-3 or TRBV12-4 with TRBJ1-1; TCRdb selects TRBD1, and the lack of DNA leaves this call unchecked. The CDR3 has 16 residues. The CDR3: CASSRTGGSVSTEAFF.

This sequence joins TRBV11-1 and TRBJ2-1; TCRdb's D call, TRBD1, is unchecked because there is no DNA. This CDR3 contains 13 residues. From germline, CDR1 is SGHAT and CDR2 FQDESV (reference sequence). The CDR3 sequence: CASSLERGDEQFF.

The chain recombines TRBV29-1 with TRBJ2-7. The germline V gene encodes CDR1 SQVTM and CDR2 ANQGSEA. The CDR3 has 13 amino acids. The CDR3 reads CSVEDFPSYEQYF.

This chain links TRBV29-1 with TRBJ2-5; TCRdb names TRBD2, which stays unverified in the absence of DNA. CDR3 length equals 15 residues. Germline CDR1 SQVTM, CDR2 ANQGSEA. This chain's CDR3 is CSVRLSGRAEETQYF.

V is TRBV14 and J is TRBJ2-7; the D call of TRBD1 rests on TCRdb alone, since no DNA is present to check it. The CDR3 extends over 14 amino acids. In germline, CDR1 is SGHDN, CDR2 FVKESK. The CDR3 sequence: CASSSYRGLYEQYF.

The chain recombines TRBV12-3 or TRBV12-4 with TRBJ2-7. This CDR3 is built from 11 residues. CDR3 sequence reads: CASSRNDEQYF.

V and J are TRBV3-1 and TRBJ1-1; TCRdb selects TRBD1, and the lack of DNA leaves this call unchecked. The CDR3 is 14 residues long. Per the germline V gene, CDR1 is LGHDT and CDR2 is YNNKEL (reference sequence). The CDR3 spells CASSPSPQGHEAFF.

The chain recombines TRBV25-1 with TRBJ2-3; the D call from TCRdb, TRBD2, cannot be confirmed without DNA. Germline values: CDR1 MGHDK, CDR2 SYGVNS. The CDR3 consists of 14 residues. The CDR3 spells CASSEYGGPSSQYF.

The V and J genes are TRBV3-1 and TRBJ2-5; TCRdb proposes TRBD1, but this gene call is untestable without DNA. Germline CDR1 LGHDT, CDR2 YNNKEL (reference sequence). This CDR3 comprises 15 residues. The CDR3 sequence is CASSRRGQRQETQYF.

CDR3 protein: CASKHRPYRYYEQYF. The chain links TRBV6-8 to TRBJ2-7; TCRdb's D gene call, TRBD1, goes unchecked for lack of DNA. Germline lookup yields CDR1 MNHGY and CDR2 SAAAGT. The CDR3 sequence is 15 residues long.